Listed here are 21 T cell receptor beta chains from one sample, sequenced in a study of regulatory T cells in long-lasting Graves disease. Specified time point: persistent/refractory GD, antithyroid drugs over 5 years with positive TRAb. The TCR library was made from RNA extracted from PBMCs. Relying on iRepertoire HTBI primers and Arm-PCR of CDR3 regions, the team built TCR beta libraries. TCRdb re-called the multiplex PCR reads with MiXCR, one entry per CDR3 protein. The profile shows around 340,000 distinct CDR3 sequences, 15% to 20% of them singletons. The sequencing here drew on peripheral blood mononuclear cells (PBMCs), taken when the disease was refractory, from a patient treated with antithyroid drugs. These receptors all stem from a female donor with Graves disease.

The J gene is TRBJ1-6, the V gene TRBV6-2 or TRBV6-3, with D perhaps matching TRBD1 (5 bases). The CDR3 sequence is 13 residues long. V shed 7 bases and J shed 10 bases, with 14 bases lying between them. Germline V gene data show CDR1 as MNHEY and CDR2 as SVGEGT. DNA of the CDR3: TGTGCCAGCACGGACACGAGGGGCTCACCCCTCCACTTT. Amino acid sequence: CASTDTRGSPLHF.

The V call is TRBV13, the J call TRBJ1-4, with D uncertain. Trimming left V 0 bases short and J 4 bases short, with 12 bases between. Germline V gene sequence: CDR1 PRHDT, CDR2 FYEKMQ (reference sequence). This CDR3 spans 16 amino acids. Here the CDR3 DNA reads TGTGCCAGCAGCTTAGGCGCGGCAGGACTTAATGAAAAACTGTTTTTT. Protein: CASSLGAAGLNEKLFF.

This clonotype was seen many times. The CDR3: CASSLGSGGWGETQYF. CDR3 in DNA: TGTGCCAGCAGTTTAGGTAGCGGGGGATGGGGAGAGACCCAGTACTTC. The chain employs TRBV12-3 or TRBV12-4 and TRBJ2-5; 9 nucleotides align to TRBD2. CDR3 length: 16 residues. V was pared by 1 base and J by 4 bases, with 7 bases of the junction left unmatched.

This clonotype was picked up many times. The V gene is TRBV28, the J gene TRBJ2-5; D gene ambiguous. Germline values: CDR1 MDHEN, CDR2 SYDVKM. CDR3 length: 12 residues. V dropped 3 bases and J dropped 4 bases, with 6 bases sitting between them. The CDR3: CASSFPAETQYF. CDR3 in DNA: TGTGCCAGCAGTTTTCCTGCAGAGACCCAGTACTTC. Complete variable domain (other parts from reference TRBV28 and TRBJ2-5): DVKVTQSSRYLVKRTGEKVFLECVQDMDHENMFWYRQDPGLGLRLIYFSYDVKMKEKGDIPEGYSVSREKKERFSLILESASTNQTSMYLCASSFPAETQYFGPGTRLLVL.

CDR3 loop: CSARDWQSSGNTIYF. CDR3 DNA sequence: TGCAGTGCTAGAGATTGGCAGAGCTCTGGAAACACCATATATTTT. V and J are TRBV20-1 and TRBJ1-3; unclear D gene. Trimming stripped 0 bases from V and 0 bases from J, with 9 bases between. The CDR3 contains 15 residues. Germline V CDR1 and CDR2: DFQATT, SNEGSKA (reference sequence).

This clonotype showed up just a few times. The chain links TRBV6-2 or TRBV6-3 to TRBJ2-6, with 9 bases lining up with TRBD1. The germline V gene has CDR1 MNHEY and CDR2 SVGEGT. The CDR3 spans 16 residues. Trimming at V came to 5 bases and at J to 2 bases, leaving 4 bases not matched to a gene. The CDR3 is CASSEQGAAGANVLTF. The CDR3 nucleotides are TGTGCCAGCAGTGAACAGGGGGCTGCTGGGGCCAACGTCCTGACTTTC.

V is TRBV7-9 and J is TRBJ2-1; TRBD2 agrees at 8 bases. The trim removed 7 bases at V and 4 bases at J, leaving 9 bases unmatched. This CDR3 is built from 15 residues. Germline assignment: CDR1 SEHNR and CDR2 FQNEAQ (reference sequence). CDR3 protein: CASISSGSAYNEQFF. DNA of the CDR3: TGTGCCAGCATTTCCAGCGGGAGCGCGTACAATGAGCAGTTCTTC.

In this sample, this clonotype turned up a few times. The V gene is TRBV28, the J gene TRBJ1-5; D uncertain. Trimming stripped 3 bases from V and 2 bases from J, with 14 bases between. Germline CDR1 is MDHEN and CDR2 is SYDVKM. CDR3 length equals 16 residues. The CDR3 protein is CASSLESGLGNQPQHF. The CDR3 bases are TGTGCCAGCAGTTTGGAATCGGGTTTGGGCAATCAGCCCCAGCATTTT. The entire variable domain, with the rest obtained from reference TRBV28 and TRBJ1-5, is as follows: DVKVTQSSRYLVKRTGEKVFLECVQDMDHENMFWYRQDPGLGLRLIYFSYDVKMKEKGDIPEGYSVSREKKERFSLILESASTNQTSMYLCASSLESGLGNQPQHFGDGTRLSIL.

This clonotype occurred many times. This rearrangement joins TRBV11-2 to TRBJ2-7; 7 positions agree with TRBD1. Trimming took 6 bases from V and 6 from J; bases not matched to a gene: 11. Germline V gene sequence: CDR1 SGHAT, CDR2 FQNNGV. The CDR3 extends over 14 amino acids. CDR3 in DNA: TGTGCCAGCAGGGGAGTGAGGGGGCGCATCGAGCAGTACTTC. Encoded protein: CASRGVRGRIEQYF.

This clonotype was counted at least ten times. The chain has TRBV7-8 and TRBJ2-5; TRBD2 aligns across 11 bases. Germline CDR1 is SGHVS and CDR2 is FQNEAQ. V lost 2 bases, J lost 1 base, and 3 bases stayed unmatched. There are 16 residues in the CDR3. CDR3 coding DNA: TGTGCCAGCAGCTTACGACTAGCGGGACGCCAAGAGACCCAGTACTTC. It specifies CASSLRLAGRQETQYF.

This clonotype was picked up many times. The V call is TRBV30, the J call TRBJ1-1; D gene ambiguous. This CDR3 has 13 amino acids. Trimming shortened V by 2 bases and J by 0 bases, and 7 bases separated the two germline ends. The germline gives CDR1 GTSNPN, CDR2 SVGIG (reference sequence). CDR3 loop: CAWSPAVNTEAFF. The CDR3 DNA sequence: TGTGCCTGGAGTCCTGCTGTGAACACTGAAGCTTTCTTT.

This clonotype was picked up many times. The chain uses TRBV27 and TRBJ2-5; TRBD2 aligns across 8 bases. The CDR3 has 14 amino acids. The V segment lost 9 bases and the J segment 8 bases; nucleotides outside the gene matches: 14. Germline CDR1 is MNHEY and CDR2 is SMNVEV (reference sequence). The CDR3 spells CASHAGGPETTQYF. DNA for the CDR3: TGTGCCAGTCACGCGGGGGGCCCCGAGACAACCCAGTACTTC.

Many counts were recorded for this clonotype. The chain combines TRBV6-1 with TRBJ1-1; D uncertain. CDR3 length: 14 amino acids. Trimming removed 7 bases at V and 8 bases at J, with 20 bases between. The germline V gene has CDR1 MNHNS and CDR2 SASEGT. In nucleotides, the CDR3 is TGTGCCAGCAAGAGGCCCGATTCCTCGTCCGAAGCTTTCTTT. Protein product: CASKRPDSSSEAFF.

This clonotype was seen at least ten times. CDR3 sequence (DNA): TGTGCCAGCAGTGAAGCGCCCGGGGTTTATCAGCCCCAGCATTTT. Translation: CASSEAPGVYQPQHF. The chain couples TRBV6-1 to TRBJ1-5; D is ambiguous. This CDR3 has 15 amino acids. Germline V gives CDR1 MNHNS, CDR2 SASEGT. V gave up 0 bases and J gave up 5 bases, with 11 bases separating them.

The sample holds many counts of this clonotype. The CDR3 DNA reads as TGCAGTGCTAGAGATGGCGCTCCGACAGGGCCCTACGAGCAGTACTTC. Its protein product is CSARDGAPTGPYEQYF. V and J are TRBV20-1 and TRBJ2-7; 7 positions agree with TRBD1. Per germline, CDR1 DFQATT and CDR2 SNEGSKA (reference sequence). V was clipped by 0 bases and J by 2 bases; unmatched bases: 10. This CDR3 spans 16 amino acids.

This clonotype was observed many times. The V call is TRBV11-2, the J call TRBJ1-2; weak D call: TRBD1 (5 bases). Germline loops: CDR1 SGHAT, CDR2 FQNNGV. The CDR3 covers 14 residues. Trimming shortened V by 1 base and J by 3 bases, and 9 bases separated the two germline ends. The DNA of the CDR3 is TGTGCCAGCAGCTTAGGAGGAGGGGACTATGGCTACACCTTC. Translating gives CASSLGGGDYGYTF. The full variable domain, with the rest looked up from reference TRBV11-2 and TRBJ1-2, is EAGVAQSPRYKIIEKRQSVAFWCNPISGHATLYWYQQILGQGPKLLIQFQNNGVVDDSQLPKDRFSAERLKGVDSTLKIQPAKLEDSAVYLCASSLGGGDYGYTFGSGTRLTVV.

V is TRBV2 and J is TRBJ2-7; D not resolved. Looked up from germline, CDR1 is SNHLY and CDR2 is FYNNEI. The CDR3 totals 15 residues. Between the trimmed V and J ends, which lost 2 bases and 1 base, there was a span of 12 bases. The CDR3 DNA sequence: TGTGCCAGCAGTGAAAGTTGGATCGAATCCTACGAGCAGTACTTC. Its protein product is CASSESWIESYEQYF.

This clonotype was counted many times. The CDR3 is CASSPSGSVSYEQYF. CDR3 coding DNA: TGTGCCAGCAGTCCCTCAGGATCCGTTTCCTACGAGCAGTACTTC. The chain uses TRBV28 and TRBJ2-7; no definite D call. Trimming removed 5 bases from V and 1 base from J, with 15 bases in between. The CDR3 loop spans 15 amino acids. The germline CDR1 and CDR2 sequences are MDHEN and SYDVKM.

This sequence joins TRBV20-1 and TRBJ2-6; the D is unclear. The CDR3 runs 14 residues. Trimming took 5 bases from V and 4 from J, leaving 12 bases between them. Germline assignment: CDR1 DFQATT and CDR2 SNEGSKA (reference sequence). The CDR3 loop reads CSASPLTGANVLTF. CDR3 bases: TGCAGTGCTTCGCCGTTAACGGGGGCCAACGTCCTGACTTTC.

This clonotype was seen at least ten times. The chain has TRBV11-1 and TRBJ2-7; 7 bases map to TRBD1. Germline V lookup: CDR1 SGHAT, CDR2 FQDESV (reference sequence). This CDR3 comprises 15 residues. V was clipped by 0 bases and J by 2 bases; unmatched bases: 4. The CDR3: CASSLARGHPYEQYF. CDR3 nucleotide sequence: TGTGCCAGCAGCTTAGCAAGGGGGCACCCCTACGAGCAGTACTTC.

The CDR3 reads CASSYGLNQPQHF. In DNA, the CDR3 is TGTGCCAGCAGCTATGGGCTCAATCAGCCCCAGCATTTT. The chain links TRBV11-2 to TRBJ1-5; D is ambiguous. V was clipped by 4 bases and J by 3 bases, with 7 bases between them. CDR3 length equals 13 residues. The germline gives CDR1 SGHAT, CDR2 FQNNGV.